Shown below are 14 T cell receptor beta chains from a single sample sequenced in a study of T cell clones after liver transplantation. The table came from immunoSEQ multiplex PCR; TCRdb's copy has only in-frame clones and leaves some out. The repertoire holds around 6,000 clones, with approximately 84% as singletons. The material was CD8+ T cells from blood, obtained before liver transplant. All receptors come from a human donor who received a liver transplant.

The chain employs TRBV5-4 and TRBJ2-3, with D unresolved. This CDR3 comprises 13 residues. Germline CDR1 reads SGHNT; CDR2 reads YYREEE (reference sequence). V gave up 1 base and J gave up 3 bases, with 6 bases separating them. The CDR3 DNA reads TGTGCCAGCAGCTTGACACGAACAGATACGCAGTATTTT. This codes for CASSLTRTDTQYF.

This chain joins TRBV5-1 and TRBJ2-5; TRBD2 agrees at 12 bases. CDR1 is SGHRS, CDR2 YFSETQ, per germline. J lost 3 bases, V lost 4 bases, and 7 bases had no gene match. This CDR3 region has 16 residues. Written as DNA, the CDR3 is TGCGCCAGCAGCCCGACTAGCGGGAGTAGAAAAGAGACCCAGTACTTC. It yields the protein CASSPTSGSRKETQYF.

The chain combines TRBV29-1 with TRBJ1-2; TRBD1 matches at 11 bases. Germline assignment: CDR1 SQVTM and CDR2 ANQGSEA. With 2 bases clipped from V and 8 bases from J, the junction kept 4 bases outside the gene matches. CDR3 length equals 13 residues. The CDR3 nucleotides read TGCAGCGTTGAACGGACAGGGGGCGGAGGCTACACCTTC. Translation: CSVERTGGGGYTF.

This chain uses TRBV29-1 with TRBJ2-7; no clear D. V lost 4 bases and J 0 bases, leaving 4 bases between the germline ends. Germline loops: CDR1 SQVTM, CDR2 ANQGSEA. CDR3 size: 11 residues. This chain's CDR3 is CSVGSSYEQYF. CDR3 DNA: TGCAGCGTTGGAAGCTCCTACGAGCAGTACTTC.

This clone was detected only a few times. The CDR3 nucleotides read TGTGCCAGCAGCCCCCAGTGGGGGGGTTACAATGAGCAGTTCTTC. Its protein product is CASSPQWGGYNEQFF. This rearrangement joins TRBV5-5 to TRBJ2-1; 7 bases are a match to TRBD2. The CDR3 has 15 amino acids. Germline V gives CDR1 SGHKS, CDR2 YYEKEE (reference sequence). V lost 4 bases to trimming and J lost 4 bases; unmatched junction nucleotides: 8. Based on the CDR3 plus reference TRBV5-5 and TRBJ2-1, the full variable domain is DAGVTQSPTHLIKTRGQQVTLRCSPISGHKSVSWYQQVLGQGPQFIFQYYEKEERGRGNFPDRFSARQFPNYSSELNVNALLLGDSALYLCASSPQWGGYNEQFFGPGTRLTVL.

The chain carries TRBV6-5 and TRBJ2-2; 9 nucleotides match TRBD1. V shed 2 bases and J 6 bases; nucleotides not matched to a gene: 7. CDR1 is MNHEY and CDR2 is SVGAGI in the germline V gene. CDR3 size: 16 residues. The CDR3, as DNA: TGTGCCAGCAGTTACCGGACAGGGGATGAAGCCGGGGAGCTGTTTTTT. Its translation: CASSYRTGDEAGELFF.

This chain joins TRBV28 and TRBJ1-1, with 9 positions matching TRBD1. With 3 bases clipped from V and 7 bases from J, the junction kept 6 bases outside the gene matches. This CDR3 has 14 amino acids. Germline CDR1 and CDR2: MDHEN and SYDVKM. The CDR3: CASSLTGGYSEAFF. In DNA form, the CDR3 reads TGTGCCAGCAGTTTGACAGGGGGGTATAGTGAAGCTTTCTTT.

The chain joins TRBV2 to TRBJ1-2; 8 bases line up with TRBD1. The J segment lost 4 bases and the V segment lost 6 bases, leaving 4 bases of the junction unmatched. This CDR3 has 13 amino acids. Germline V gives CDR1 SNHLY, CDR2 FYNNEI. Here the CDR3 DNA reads TGTGCCAGCAGAGAAACAGGGGGCTATGGCTACACCTTC. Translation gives CASRETGGYGYTF.

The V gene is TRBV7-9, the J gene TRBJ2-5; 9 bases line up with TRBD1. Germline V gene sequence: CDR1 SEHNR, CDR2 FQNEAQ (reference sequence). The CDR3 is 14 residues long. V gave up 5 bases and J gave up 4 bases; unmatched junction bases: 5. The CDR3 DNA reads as TGTGCCAGCAGCCGGACAGGGGTAGGAGAGACCCAGTACTTC. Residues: CASSRTGVGETQYF.

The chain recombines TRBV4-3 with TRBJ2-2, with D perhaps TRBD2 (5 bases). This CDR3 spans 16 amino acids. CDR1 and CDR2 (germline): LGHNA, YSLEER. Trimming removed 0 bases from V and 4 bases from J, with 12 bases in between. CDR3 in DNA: TGCGCCAGCAGCCAAGAATCCGGGATGGGCACCGGGGAGCTGTTTTTT. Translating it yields CASSQESGMGTGELFF.

The CDR3, as DNA: TGTGCCAGCAGCGTAGCGGCAGGTTATTTGGGAGATACGCAGTATTTT. Amino acids: CASSVAAGYLGDTQYF. This sequence joins TRBV9 and TRBJ2-3; D unresolved. Germline V gene data show CDR1 as SGDLS and CDR2 as YYNGEE. This CDR3 spans 16 amino acids. Trimming pared 0 bases from V and 5 bases from J, leaving 16 bases between.

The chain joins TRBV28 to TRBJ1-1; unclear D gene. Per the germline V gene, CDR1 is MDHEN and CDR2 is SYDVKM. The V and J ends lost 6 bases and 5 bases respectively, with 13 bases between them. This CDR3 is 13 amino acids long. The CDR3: CASRRLTGTEAFF. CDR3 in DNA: TGTGCCAGCAGGCGCCTGACTGGGACTGAAGCTTTCTTT.

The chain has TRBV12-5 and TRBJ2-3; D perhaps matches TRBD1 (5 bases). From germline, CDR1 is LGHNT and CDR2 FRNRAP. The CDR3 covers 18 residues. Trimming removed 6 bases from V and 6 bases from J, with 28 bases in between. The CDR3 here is CASGHGEITTDPRDTQYF. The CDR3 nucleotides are TGTGCTAGTGGGCATGGAGAGATTACGACAGACCCGCGGGATACGCAGTATTTT.

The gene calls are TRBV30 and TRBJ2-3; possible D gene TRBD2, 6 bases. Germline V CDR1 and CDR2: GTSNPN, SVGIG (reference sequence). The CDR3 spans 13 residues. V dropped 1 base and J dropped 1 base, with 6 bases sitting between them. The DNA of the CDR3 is TGTGCCTGGAGTGCGGGAGGCACAGATACGCAGTATTTT. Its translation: CAWSAGGTDTQYF.